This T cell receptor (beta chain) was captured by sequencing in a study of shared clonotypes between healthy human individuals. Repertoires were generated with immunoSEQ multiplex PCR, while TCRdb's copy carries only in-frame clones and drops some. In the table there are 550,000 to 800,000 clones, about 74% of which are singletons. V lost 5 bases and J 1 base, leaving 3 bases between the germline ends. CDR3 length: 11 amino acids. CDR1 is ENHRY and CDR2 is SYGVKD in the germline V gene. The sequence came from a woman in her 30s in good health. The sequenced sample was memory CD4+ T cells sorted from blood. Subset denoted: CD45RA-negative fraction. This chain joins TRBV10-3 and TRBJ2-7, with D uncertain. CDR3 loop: CAISRSYEQYF. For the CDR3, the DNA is TGTGCCATCAGTAGGTCCTACGAGCAGTACTTC.